This entry concerns a single T cell receptor beta chain. Its target is not known. The data derive from a study of T cells in Graves' hyperthyroidism and ophthalmopathy. Study at large: Peripheral blood was acquired at first diagnosis, ahead of any therapy whatsoever. Study observations and caveats: Appearing also in blood were most of the thyroid clonotypes expanded above 0.001.

Germline V gene sequence: CDR1 LNHDA, CDR2 SQIVND (reference sequence). The CDR3 has 15 amino acids. V dropped 6 bases and J dropped 2 bases, with 14 bases sitting between them. Amplified TCR beta CDR3 regions came from RNA transcripts. The TCR CDR3 was amplified in a first-round RT-PCR using the HTBI primer set. TCRdb independently ran MiXCR on the multiplex PCR reads; one entry per CDR3 protein. The sample has hundreds of thousands of distinct CDR3 sequences, approximately 17% seen once. This chain joins TRBV19 and TRBJ1-5; TRBD1 might be the D (6 bases). Sequenced material: blood. The sequence was collected from a woman aged 18-30 years with Graves' ophthalmopathy. CDR3 bases: TGTGCCAGTAGCAGAACAGGGATGGGCAATCAGCCCCAGCATTTT. It specifies CASSRTGMGNQPQHF.